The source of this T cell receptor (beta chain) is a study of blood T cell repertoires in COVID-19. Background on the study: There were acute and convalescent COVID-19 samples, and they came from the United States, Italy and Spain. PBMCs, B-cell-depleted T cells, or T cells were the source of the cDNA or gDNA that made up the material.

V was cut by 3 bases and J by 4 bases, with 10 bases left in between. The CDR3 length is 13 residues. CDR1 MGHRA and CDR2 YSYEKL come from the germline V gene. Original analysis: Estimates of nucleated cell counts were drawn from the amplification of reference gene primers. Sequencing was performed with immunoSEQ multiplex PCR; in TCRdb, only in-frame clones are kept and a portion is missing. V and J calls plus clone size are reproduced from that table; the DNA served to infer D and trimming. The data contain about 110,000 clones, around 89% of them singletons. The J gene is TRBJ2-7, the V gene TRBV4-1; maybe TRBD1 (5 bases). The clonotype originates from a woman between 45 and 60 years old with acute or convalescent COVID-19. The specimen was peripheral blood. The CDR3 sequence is CASSHRTGYEQYF. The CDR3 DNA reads TGCGCCAGCAGCCACCGAACAGGATACGAGCAGTACTTC.